Detailed here is one T cell receptor (beta chain). The input for sorted-subset replicate PCRs was 150 to 200 ng DNA, tens of thousands of T cell genomes. Repertoires were generated with immunoSEQ multiplex PCR, while TCRdb's copy carries only in-frame clones and drops some. The sample yields more than 2,000,000 clones, approximately 94% seen once. The data are from a study of shared clonotypes between healthy human individuals. This CDR3 spans 17 amino acids. V dropped 0 bases and J dropped 6 bases, with 21 bases sitting between them. Germline V gene data show CDR1 as SGDLS and CDR2 as YYNGEE. The sequencing sample was made of naive CD4+ T cells sorted from blood. Noted subset: CD45RA+ positively selected. The clonotype comes from a man aged 18-30 years in good health. The rearrangement links TRBV9 to TRBJ1-2; D might be TRBD1 (6 bases). DNA of the CDR3: TGTGCCAGCAGCGTAGATATCTCGGTAACAGGGATCCATGGCTACACCTTC. Translating gives CASSVDISVTGIHGYTF.